These T cell receptor beta chains were read from a single sample in a study of blood T cell repertoires in COVID-19. Some clones are missing from TCRdb's copy, which holds only in-frame ones; the method was immunoSEQ multiplex PCR. This table holds approximately 160,000 clones, around four fifths found once. The specimen was peripheral blood. These receptors were obtained from a man aged 65 to 79 with acute or convalescent COVID-19. Each CDR3 is given with its conserved first and last residue. A D gene is named only where the DNA matches it firmly. Clone size is not always given. Where it is, it says once, few, many or a class for expanded clones.

TRBD2	17	TRBV19	TRBJ2-2	once	TGTGCCAGTAGTACTAGCGGGAGGGCCATTTACACCGGGGAGCTGTTTTTT	CASSTSGRAIYTGELFF
-	13	TRBV19	TRBJ1-1	-	TGTGCCAGTAGTATTATGCGGGACACTGAAGCTTTCTTT	CASSIMRDTEAFF
-	14	TRBV5-4	TRBJ2-5	-	TGTGCCAGCAGCTCAAAAGGAGGGGGCGAGACCCAGTACTTC	CASSSKGGGETQYF
-	14	TRBV7-8	TRBJ2-7	-	TGTGCCAGCAGCTTATTAGTTAGCGGCTACGAGCAGTACTTC	CASSLLVSGYEQYF
TRBD1	14	TRBV6-5	TRBJ1-5	-	TGTGCCAGCATGGTCGGTCCCCCAGGGGGGCCCCAGCATTTT	CASMVGPPGGPQHF
-	15	TRBV29-1	TRBJ2-1	-	TGCAGCGTTGAGGCACGGGGGAGCTCCTACAATGAGCAGTTCTTC	CSVEARGSSYNEQFF
-	15	TRBV24-1	TRBJ2-7	-	TGTGCCACCAGTGATGATGGGGACAACCGCTACGAGCAGTACTTC	CATSDDGDNRYEQYF
-	13	TRBV12-3/TRBV12-4	TRBJ2-7	-	TGTGCCAGCAGTTTAAGTCAGGTCTACGAGCAGTACTTC	CASSLSQVYEQYF
-	12	TRBV9	TRBJ2-3	once	TGTGCCAGCAGCGTAGCTACGGATACGCAGTATTTT	CASSVATDTQYF
-	12	TRBV6-1	TRBJ1-2	-	TGTGCCAGCAGTGAAACAGGGTATGGCTACACCTTC	CASSETGYGYTF
-	15	TRBV7-2	TRBJ2-3	-	TGTGCCAGCAGCTTAGACCTAGCGTTCACAGATACGCAGTATTTT	CASSLDLAFTDTQYF
TRBD1	16	TRBV3-1/TRBV3-2	TRBJ1-2	-	TGTGCCAGCAGCCAAGCGAAATGGGGACAGGGCGGTGGCTACACCTTC	CASSQAKWGQGGGYTF
-	12	TRBV6-6	TRBJ2-3	once	TGTGCCAGCACTAGCGGCACAGATACGCAGTATTTT	CASTSGTDTQYF
TRBD2	16	TRBV13	TRBJ2-3	-	TGTGCCAGCAGCTCGGGACTAGCGGATAGCACAGATACGCAGTATTTT	CASSSGLADSTDTQYF
-	15	TRBV5-1	TRBJ2-2	once	TGCGCCAGCAGTTCTCACATGACAGCCACCGGGGAGCTGTTTTTT	CASSSHMTATGELFF
-	15	TRBV24-1	TRBJ2-3	-	TGTGCCACCAGTGATGTGACAAGTAGCACAGATACGCAGTATTTT	CATSDVTSSTDTQYF
TRBD1	17	TRBV5-1	TRBJ1-2	-	TGCGCCAGCAGCCTTGGGTTGGCGGGACAGACTAACTATGGCTACACCTTC	CASSLGLAGQTNYGYTF
-	14	TRBV29-1	TRBJ2-6	once	TGCAGCGTTGAAAAGCGATCTGGGGCCAACGTCCTGACTTTC	CSVEKRSGANVLTF
TRBD1	14	TRBV6-5	TRBJ2-2	once	TGTGCCAGCCGACAGGGACCCAACACCGGGGAGCTGTTTTTT	CASRQGPNTGELFF
TRBD2	14	TRBV28	TRBJ2-5	-	TGTGCCAGCAGCACCTCGACTAGCGGGGGATTCTGGTACTTC	CASSTSTSGGFWYF
-	14	TRBV5-8	TRBJ1-1	once	TGTGCCAGCAGCTTATTGCGGGGCGGGACTGAAGCTTTCTTT	CASSLLRGGTEAFF
-	13	TRBV6-6	TRBJ1-2	-	TGTGCCAGCAGTTACTCGAGAGGGAATGGCTACACCTTC	CASSYSRGNGYTF
TRBD1	12	TRBV29-1	TRBJ1-4	once	TGCAGCGTTAGGACAGGGAATGAAAAACTGTTTTTT	CSVRTGNEKLFF
-	18	TRBV2	TRBJ1-3	-	TGTGCCAGCAGCCCACGTTTTACAGGGTTGGCCGATGGAAACACCATATATTTT	CASSPRFTGLADGNTIYF
-	18	TRBV14	TRBJ2-1	-	TGTGCCAGCAGCCAAGGGACAGGGGGGACTAGCGGCTACAATGAGCAGTTCTTC	CASSQGTGGTSGYNEQFF
TRBD1	14	TRBV30	TRBJ1-4	-	TGTGCCTGGAAGGGGGCGACAACTAATGAAAAACTGTTTTTT	CAWKGATTNEKLFF
TRBD1	18	TRBV5-1	TRBJ1-3	few	TGCGCCAGCAGCCTACGCAATGACAGGGCGAACTCTGGAAACACCATATATTTT	CASSLRNDRANSGNTIYF
-	14	TRBV6-5	TRBJ1-2	-	TGTGCCAGCAGAGGGACTGTCACTAACTATGGCTACACCTTC	CASRGTVTNYGYTF
-	14	TRBV5-1	TRBJ2-6	-	TGCGCCAGTAGAGGGTTGGGTGGGGCCAACGTCCTGACTTTC	CASRGLGGANVLTF
TRBD2	16	TRBV5-4	TRBJ2-2	-	TGTGCCAGCAGCCGGACTAGCGGGAGTAACGGCGGGGAGCTGTTTTTT	CASSRTSGSNGGELFF
TRBD1	15	TRBV7-7	TRBJ2-7	-	TGTGCCAGCAGCGCCGGGACAGGGAGGGGATACGAGCAGTACTTC	CASSAGTGRGYEQYF
-	18	TRBV4-1	TRBJ1-4	-	TGCGCCAGCAGCCCCCTAAATCGACTCGTTGCAACTAATGAAAAACTGTTTTTT	CASSPLNRLVATNEKLFF
-	13	TRBV12-5	TRBJ2-7	-	TGTGCTAGTGGTTTGGTACTTGGTTCCGAGCAGTACTTC	CASGLVLGSEQYF
TRBD1	16	TRBV7-3	TRBJ1-3	once	TGTGCCAGCAGCTTATGGACAGGCTCTTTCGGAAACACCATATATTTT	CASSLWTGSFGNTIYF
-	14	TRBV5-1	TRBJ2-2	few	TGCGCCAGCAGCGGACAATTGAACACCGGGGAGCTGTTTTTT	CASSGQLNTGELFF
TRBD2	15	TRBV5-1	TRBJ2-3	-	TGCGCCAGCAGCCTGGGACTAGCAGGCACAGATACGCAGTATTTT	CASSLGLAGTDTQYF
-	14	TRBV5-1	TRBJ1-3	-	TGCGCCAGCAGCTTAAACACCCCAGGAAACACCATATATTTT	CASSLNTPGNTIYF
TRBD1	16	TRBV9	TRBJ1-2	-	TGTGCCAGCAGCGTTGACAGGGAATTAGGGCACTATGGCTACACCTTC	CASSVDRELGHYGYTF
-	15	TRBV14	TRBJ2-1	-	TGTGCCAGCAGCCGCCGGCCGGGACTTTACAATGAGCAGTTCTTC	CASSRRPGLYNEQFF
-	15	TRBV5-1	TRBJ2-3	-	TGCGCCAGCAGTTCTACCGGACAGAGCACAGATACGCAGTATTTT	CASSSTGQSTDTQYF
-	14	TRBV9	TRBJ2-7	-	TGTGCCAGCAGCCGGACAGATCCTTCCTACGAGCAGTACTTC	CASSRTDPSYEQYF
TRBD1	13	TRBV25-1	TRBJ2-3	-	TGTGCCAGCCGGGACAGCGCCACAGATACGCAGTATTTT	CASRDSATDTQYF
TRBD2	16	TRBV7-8	TRBJ2-1	few	TGTGCCAGCAGCTTTCTAGCGGGAGAGGGGATCGATGAGCAGTTCTTC	CASSFLAGEGIDEQFF
-	14	TRBV5-6	TRBJ1-5	-	TGTGCCAGCAGGGTGGCCCGTAGCAATCAGCCCCAGCATTTT	CASRVARSNQPQHF
TRBD1	14	TRBV2	TRBJ2-7	many	TGTGCCAGCAGTGGGGACAGGGGAACCTACGAGCAGTACTTC	CASSGDRGTYEQYF
TRBD1	15	TRBV3-1/TRBV3-2	TRBJ1-1	few	TGTGCCAGCAGCCAAGTTTGGGACAGGGGGGTCGGAGCTTTCTTT	CASSQVWDRGVGAFF
-	14	TRBV5-4	TRBJ1-2	-	TGTGCCAGCAGCTTACAGGCTGGAGTCTATGGCTACACCTTC	CASSLQAGVYGYTF
TRBD2	17	TRBV5-1	TRBJ2-1	-	TGCGCCCGCAGACGACAGCTGGGCGGGGGGGAATTTATTGAGCAGTTCTTC	CARRRQLGGGEFIEQFF
TRBD1	13	TRBV6-2/TRBV6-3	TRBJ1-2	-	TGTGCCAGCAGTTACACAGGGGACTATGGCTACACCTTC	CASSYTGDYGYTF
-	14	TRBV6-5	TRBJ1-2	-	TGTGCCAGCAGTTACATCGGGGGGGCCTATGGCTACACCTTC	CASSYIGGAYGYTF
-	13	TRBV18	TRBJ2-5	-	TGTGCCAGCTCAGACGGGGAGGAAGAGACCCAGTACTTC	CASSDGEEETQYF
TRBD1	11	TRBV5-1	TRBJ2-7	-	TGCGCCAGCAGCGACCTGGACAGGAAAATTTTC	CASSDLDRKIF
-	16	TRBV23-1	TRBJ2-5	-	TGCGCCAGCAGTCAATTGGCGTCTACAGGGATAGAGACCCAGTACTTC	CASSQLASTGIETQYF
-	14	TRBV5-1	TRBJ1-3	many	TGCGCCAGCAGCTTGGGGACAGCGGGAAACACCATATATTTT	CASSLGTAGNTIYF
-	14	TRBV15	TRBJ1-3	-	TGTGCCACCAGCCCAGGCACGTCTGGAAACACCATATATTTT	CATSPGTSGNTIYF